This is a list of T cell receptor beta chains from one sample in a study of CD8+ T cells in alopecia areata. Assay: immunoSEQ multiplex PCR; the TCRdb copy retains only in-frame clones and omits some. Among 100,000 to 150,000 clones, roughly 61% were seen once, and the ten largest hold 4.5%. Specimen: CD4+ T cells sorted from blood, collected at week 0. The receptors come from a human donor with alopecia areata. CDR3s leave out the opening cysteine and the closing phenylalanine or tryptophan.

v_call cdr3_aa
TRBV5-4 ASSLGGQGDQPQH
TRBV25-1 ASSEEGLGNSPLH
TRBV6-5 ASSYAYSAPYEQY
TRBV30 AWSVQAGENTEAF
TRBV7-2 ASSQPGTGEQF
TRBV7-2 ASSADRSYNEQF
TRBV7-9 ASSLTGGSEAF
TRBV4-3 ASSQDQINEQY
TRBV5-1 ASSLVPDNQPQH
TRBV7-2 ASSLALGGREQY
TRBV2 ASSEGRSGFGYT
TRBV6-6 ASSYTGTDTQY
TRBV29-1 SVDITGDNEQF
TRBV29-1 SVHRMNTQY
TRBV4-3 ASSPRPPGPTNEKLF
TRBV18 ASSVGQPNQPQH
TRBV28 ASSPKYGYT
TRBV7-9 ASSFFPGTGELF
TRBV7-8 ASSPPGLADNEQF
TRBV5-1 ASSGDRGYYT
TRBV19 ASSMIRGGNQPQH
TRBV11-2 ASTSGGIDTQY
TRBV9 ASSVEGQGHFT
TRBV7-3 ASSRDRGQTDTQY
TRBV25-1 ASSAESNSNQPQH
TRBV5-6 ASSYRDRPNQPQH
TRBV6-5 ASTQGDTEAF
TRBV5-1 ASSVGQGTTDTQY
TRBV6-6 ASRNRGWYSNQPQH
TRBV30 AWSPLQTGRTYEQY
TRBV28 ASRPAGTGGNQPQH
TRBV5-1 ASSPGGGDNEQF
TRBV7-2 ASSKRQGPNTEAF
TRBV10-3 AVSPYTGDYSNTQY
TRBV5-1 ASSLLAGGTDEQF
TRBV29-1 SVTRSYGDS
TRBV5-1 ASSLTPGTGAHEQY
TRBV15 ATSLRGGGETQY
TRBV4-3 ASSHPSGGESDTQY
TRBV30 AWSGARRQPQH
TRBV7-9 ASSLTGPTDNSPLH
TRBV6-7 ASSYEAHGYT
TRBV6-1 ASRSWDGSSYEQY
TRBV28 ASSLQAFSGYT
TRBV2 ASSSGQGYPQF
TRBV5-1 ASSVGSGTGELF
TRBV30 ACGSELGQF
TRBV10-3 AIDQGDNEQF
TRBV6-6 ASSYSIGPTRETQY
TRBV2 ASSEGQGGRNEKLF
TRBV6-1 ASERPGPFYGYT